This T cell receptor beta chain stems from a study of blood T cell repertoires in COVID-19. Across the study: The samples span acute and convalescent COVID-19 from the United States, Italy and Spain.

Germline CDR1 reads MNHEY; CDR2 reads SVGEGT. The CDR3 spans 16 residues. V was clipped by 4 bases and J by 5 bases, with 20 bases between them. Original processing methods: How many nucleated cells were present was estimated from reference gene primer amplification. Only in-frame clones appear in the TCRdb table, and some are missing; sequencing was by immunoSEQ multiplex PCR. V and J calls and clone size follow that table, whereas D and trimming were derived from the DNA. The sample has 75,000 to 90,000 clones; under 80% are singletons. This TCR derives from a man aged 55 to 70 with COVID-19, enrolled during active disease. This rearrangement joins TRBV6-2 or TRBV6-3 to TRBJ2-5; D unclear. The sequencing sample was made of peripheral blood. The CDR3 reads CASSSILGPHLETQYF. CDR3 bases: TGTGCCAGCAGTTCCATTCTTGGGCCTCACCTGGAGACCCAGTACTTC.